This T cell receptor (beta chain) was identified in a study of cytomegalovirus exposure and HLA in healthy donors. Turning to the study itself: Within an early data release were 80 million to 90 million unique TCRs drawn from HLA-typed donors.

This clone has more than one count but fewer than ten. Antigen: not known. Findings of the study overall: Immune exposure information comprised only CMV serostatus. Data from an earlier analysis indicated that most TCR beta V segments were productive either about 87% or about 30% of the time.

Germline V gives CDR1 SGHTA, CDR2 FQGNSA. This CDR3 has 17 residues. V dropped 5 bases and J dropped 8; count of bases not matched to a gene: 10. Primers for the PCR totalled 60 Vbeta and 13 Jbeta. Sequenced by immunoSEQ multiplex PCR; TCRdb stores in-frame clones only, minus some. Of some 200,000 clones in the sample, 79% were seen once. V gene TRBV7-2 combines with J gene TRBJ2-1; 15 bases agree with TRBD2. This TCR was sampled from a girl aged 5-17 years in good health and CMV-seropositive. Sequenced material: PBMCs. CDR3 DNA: TGTGCCAGCAGCGCGCGGACTAGCGGGGGGGCCCGGGATGAGCAGTTCTTC. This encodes CASSARTSGGARDEQFF.